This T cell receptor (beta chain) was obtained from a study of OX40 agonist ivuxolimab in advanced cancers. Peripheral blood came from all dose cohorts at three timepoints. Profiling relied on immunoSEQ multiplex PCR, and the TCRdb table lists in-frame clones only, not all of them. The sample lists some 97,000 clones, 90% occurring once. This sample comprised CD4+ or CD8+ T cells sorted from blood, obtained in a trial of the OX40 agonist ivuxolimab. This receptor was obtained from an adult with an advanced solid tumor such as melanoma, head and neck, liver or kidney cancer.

The CDR3 bases are TGTGCCAGCAGCGACCGGGTCGGGCAGTACTTC. It translates to CASSDRVGQYF. The chain carries TRBV5-4 and TRBJ2-7; no clear D. This CDR3 contains 11 residues. V lost 4 bases to trimming and J lost 9 bases, with 11 bases between them. Per the germline V gene, CDR1 is SGHNT and CDR2 is YYREEE (reference sequence).